Listed below are T cell receptor beta chains from one sample, sequenced in a study of brain metastases from non-small cell lung cancer. Generated by immunoSEQ multiplex PCR, the TCRdb table keeps only in-frame clones and is missing some. The table lists 14,000 to 15,000 clones, about four fifths of them singletons. Sequenced material: primary lung tumor tissue. The receptors shown here come from a donor over 35 with non-small cell lung cancer. Both conserved end residues are part of each CDR3. A D gene is named only where the DNA matches it firmly. Expanded clones get a size class; other rows say once, few or many, or leave the size out.

TRBJ1-1 - TRBV18 TRBD1 CASSPNGQGRTEAFF TGTGCCAGCTCACCTAACGGACAGGGGCGGACTGAAGCTTTCTTT
TRBJ2-6 - TRBV5-6 - CASSFLSSGANVLTF TGTGCCAGCAGCTTTCTTAGCTCTGGGGCCAACGTCCTGACTTTC
TRBJ2-1 - TRBV24-1 TRBD1 CATSDPRQGGQFF TGTGCCACCAGTGATCCACGACAGGGCGGGCAGTTCTTC
TRBJ2-5 few TRBV7-7 TRBD1 CASSQGQGVRETQYF TGTGCCAGCAGCCAGGGACAGGGGGTACGAGAGACCCAGTACTTC
TRBJ1-2 - TRBV2 - CASSRDGSNYGYTF TGTGCCAGCAGTCGGGACGGATCTAACTATGGCTACACCTTC
TRBJ1-2 - TRBV3-1/TRBV3-2 TRBD1 CASSQGGQGSGYTF TGTGCCAGCAGCCAGGGGGGACAGGGCTCTGGCTACACCTTC
TRBJ2-1 few TRBV6-2/TRBV6-3 TRBD2 CASSFSGRANEQFF TGTGCCAGCAGTTTTAGCGGGAGGGCCAATGAGCAGTTCTTC
TRBJ1-5 - TRBV6-6 - CASNPGHGVEPQHF TGTGCCAGCAACCCGGGGCATGGTGTGGAGCCCCAGCATTTT
TRBJ2-2 once TRBV11-1 - CASRAYTGELFF TGTGCCAGCAGGGCTTACACCGGGGAGCTGTTTTTT
TRBJ2-3 once TRBV7-9 TRBD2 CASSQQAGVGTDTQYF TGTGCCAGCAGTCAACAAGCGGGGGTGGGGACAGATACGCAGTATTTT
TRBJ2-1 - TRBV4-1 TRBD1 CASSHRTFVRGLINEQFF TGCGCCAGCAGCCACCGTACTTTTGTCAGGGGGTTAATCAATGAGCAGTTCTTC
TRBJ2-2 - TRBV24-1 - CATSSAQPSNTGELFF TGTGCCACCAGTTCGGCACAGCCCTCGAACACCGGGGAGCTGTTTTTT
TRBJ2-1 few TRBV24-1 TRBD2 CATSDLGERGEQFF TGTGCCACCAGTGATTTAGGAGAGCGGGGTGAGCAGTTCTTC
TRBJ1-2 once TRBV30 - CAWSPGAYGYTF TGTGCCTGGAGTCCCGGGGCCTATGGCTACACCTTC
TRBJ2-3 - TRBV9 TRBD2 CASSVRGLAGGSDTQYF TGTGCCAGCAGCGTAAGAGGACTAGCGGGGGGGTCAGATACGCAGTATTTT
TRBJ2-4 few TRBV6-5 - CASRADGTKNIQYF TGTGCCAGCAGGGCCGACGGAACCAAAAACATTCAGTACTTC
TRBJ2-7 - TRBV19 - CASSKRGPYEQYF TGTGCCAGTAGTAAAAGGGGACCTTACGAGCAGTACTTC
TRBJ2-7 - TRBV5-4 TRBD1 CASSPQQGYSSYEQYF TGTGCCAGCAGTCCACAACAGGGGTACTCCTCCTACGAGCAGTACTTC
TRBJ1-2 - TRBV2 - CASSVGANYGYTF TGTGCCAGCAGTGTAGGCGCTAACTATGGCTACACCTTC
TRBJ1-3 - TRBV19 - CASSIRGGVQGNTIYF TGTGCCAGTAGTATCCGTGGAGGGGTGCAAGGAAACACCATATATTTT
TRBJ2-2 few TRBV29-1 TRBD2 CSVAGGGSSTGELFF TGCAGCGTCGCGGGGGGAGGGAGTAGTACCGGGGAGCTGTTTTTT
TRBJ1-1 - TRBV6-5 - CASSYGGSQNTEAFF TGTGCCAGCAGTTACGGAGGCAGTCAGAACACTGAAGCTTTCTTT
TRBJ2-2 - TRBV4-3 TRBD1 CASSQDRGQGRTEELFF TGCGCCAGCAGCCAAGATAGAGGACAGGGGAGAACCGAGGAGCTGTTTTTT
TRBJ2-1 - TRBV19 - CASSEQETGDEQFF TGTGCCAGTAGTGAACAGGAAACGGGCGATGAGCAGTTCTTC
TRBJ1-3 - TRBV5-6 - CASSGAGTGNTIYF TGTGCCAGCAGCGGCGCGGGAACAGGAAACACCATATATTTT